This paragraph reports one T cell receptor beta chain. Clinical histories supplied by participants themselves formed the basis of cohort assignment. The CDR3 extends over 11 amino acids. V lost 4 bases to trimming and J lost 4 bases, with 4 bases between them. The source of the sample is a study of blood T cell repertoires in COVID-19. Study background: Acute-phase and convalescent COVID-19 samples originated in the United States, Italy and Spain.

Libraries were prepared by immunoSEQ multiplex PCR; TCRdb keeps only in-frame clonotypes and omits some of them. The sample has about 460,000 clones, 88% seen once. The sequencing sample was made of PBMCs or T cells enriched from blood (not recorded which). The sequence came from a woman aged 60-75 years who had recovered from COVID-19. This chain connects TRBV12-3 or TRBV12-4 to TRBJ1-2; D gene unclear. The CDR3 spells CASSYSYGYTF. CDR3 coding DNA: TGTGCCAGCAGTTACAGCTATGGCTACACCTTC.